This TCR beta chain is from a study of human T cells and chemical hapten exposure. The study, taken as a whole, reports: Large CDR3 similarity clusters arose significantly more often from expanded TCRs than from controls.

Time point: patch test 2, 6 weeks after DPC sensitization. Treatment here: therapeutic diphenylcyclopropenone sensitization with weekly scalp DPC. Patches went on only after blood had been drawn each time. Alopecia patients between 18 and 70 years old and suitable for DPC were used as donors. Library construction involved attaching unique molecular identifiers to individual cDNA molecules, which allowed quantitative, reproducible TCR counting. MiXCR, run by TCRdb on the RACE reads, gives a single entry per CDR3 protein. The data contain about 85,000 distinct CDR3 sequences, around a tenth of them singletons. Points on this clonotype: Its antigen is still unknown.

V was shortened by 3 bases and J by 7 bases, with 15 bases between the two germline ends. CDR1 SEHNR and CDR2 FQNEAQ come from the germline V gene (reference sequence). The CDR3 extends over 14 amino acids. This material consisted of whole blood, taken in connection with sensitization to the hapten diphenylcyclopropenone (DPC). This sequence joins TRBV7-9 and TRBJ2-5; weak D call: TRBD1 (5 bases). The sequence was collected from a man aged 18 to 35 with alopecia areata. Some clones in this sample may be carry-over from other donors' samples. The CDR3 sequence: CASSFRQGSLTQYF. The CDR3 DNA reads as TGTGCCAGCAGCTTTCGCCAGGGTTCATTGACCCAGTACTTC.